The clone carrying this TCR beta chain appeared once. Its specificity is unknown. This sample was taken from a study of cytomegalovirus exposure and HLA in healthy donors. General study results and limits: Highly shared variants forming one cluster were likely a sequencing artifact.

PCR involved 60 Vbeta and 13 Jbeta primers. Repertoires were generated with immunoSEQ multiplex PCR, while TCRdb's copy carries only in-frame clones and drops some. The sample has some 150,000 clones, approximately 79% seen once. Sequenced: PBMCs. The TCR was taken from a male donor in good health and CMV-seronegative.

The CDR3 nucleotides read TGTGCCAGCAGCTTGGGGGGCAGGGGGCTAGGCACTGAAGCTTTCTTT. Amino acid sequence: CASSLGGRGLGTEAFF. The chain is built from TRBV5-5 and TRBJ1-1; 8 bases are a match to TRBD1. V dropped 0 bases and J dropped 4; count of bases not matched to a gene: 8. CDR3 size: 16 residues. Per germline, CDR1 SGHKS and CDR2 YYEKEE (reference sequence).